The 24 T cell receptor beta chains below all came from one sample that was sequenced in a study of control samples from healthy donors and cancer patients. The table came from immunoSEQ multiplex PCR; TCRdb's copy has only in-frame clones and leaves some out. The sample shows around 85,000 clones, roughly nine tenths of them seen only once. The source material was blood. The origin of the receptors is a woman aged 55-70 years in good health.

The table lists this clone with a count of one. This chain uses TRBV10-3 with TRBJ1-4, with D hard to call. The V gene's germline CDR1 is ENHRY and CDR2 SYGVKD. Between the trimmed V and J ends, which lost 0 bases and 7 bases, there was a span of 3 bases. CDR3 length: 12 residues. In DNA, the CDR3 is TGTGCCATCAGTGAGTCGACTGAAAAACTGTTTTTT. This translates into CAISESTEKLFF.

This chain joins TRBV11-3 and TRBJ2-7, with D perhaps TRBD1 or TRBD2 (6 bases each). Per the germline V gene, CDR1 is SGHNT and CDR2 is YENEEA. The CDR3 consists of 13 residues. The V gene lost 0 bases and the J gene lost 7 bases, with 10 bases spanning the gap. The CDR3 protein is CASSLEEGGEQYF. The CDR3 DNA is TGTGCCAGCAGCTTAGAAGAGGGGGGAGAGCAGTACTTC. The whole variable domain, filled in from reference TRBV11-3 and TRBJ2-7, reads EAGVVQSPRYKIIEKKQPVAFWCNPISGHNTLYWYLQNLGQGPELLIRYENEEAVDDSQLPKDRFSAERLKGVDSTLKIQPAELGDSAVYLCASSLEEGGEQYFGPGTRLTVT.

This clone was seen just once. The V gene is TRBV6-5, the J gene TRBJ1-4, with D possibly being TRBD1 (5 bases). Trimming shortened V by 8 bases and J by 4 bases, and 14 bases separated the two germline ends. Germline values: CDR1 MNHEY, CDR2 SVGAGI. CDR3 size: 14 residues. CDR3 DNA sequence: TGTGCCAGCGGTAGGGCAGGGCTTAATGAAAAACTGTTTTTT. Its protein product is CASGRAGLNEKLFF.

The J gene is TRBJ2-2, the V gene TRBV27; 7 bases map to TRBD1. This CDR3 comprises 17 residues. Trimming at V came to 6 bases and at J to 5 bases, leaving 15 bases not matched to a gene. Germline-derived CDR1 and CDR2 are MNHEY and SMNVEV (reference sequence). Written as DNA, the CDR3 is TGTGCCAGCAGCCACTGGGGACAGAGGGACGTAACCGGGGAGCTGTTTTTT. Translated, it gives CASSHWGQRDVTGELFF.

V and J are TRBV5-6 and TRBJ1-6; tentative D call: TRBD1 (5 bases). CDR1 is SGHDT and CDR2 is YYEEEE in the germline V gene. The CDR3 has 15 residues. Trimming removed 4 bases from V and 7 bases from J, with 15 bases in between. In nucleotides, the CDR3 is TGTGCCAGCAGCATCGACGGGACTAGGAATTCACCCCTCCACTTT. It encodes CASSIDGTRNSPLHF.

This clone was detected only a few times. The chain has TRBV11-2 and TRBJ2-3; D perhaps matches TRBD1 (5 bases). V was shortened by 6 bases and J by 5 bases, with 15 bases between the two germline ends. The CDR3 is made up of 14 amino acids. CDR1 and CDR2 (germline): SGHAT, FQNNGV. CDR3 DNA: TGTGCCAGCAGGCAGGGATTGCTTCGAGATACGCAGTATTTT. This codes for CASRQGLLRDTQYF.

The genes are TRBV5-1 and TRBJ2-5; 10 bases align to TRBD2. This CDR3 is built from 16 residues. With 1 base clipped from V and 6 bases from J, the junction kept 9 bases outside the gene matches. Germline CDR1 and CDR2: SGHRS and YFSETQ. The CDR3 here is CASSLFASGGGKTQYF. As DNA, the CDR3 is TGCGCCAGCAGCTTGTTCGCTAGCGGGGGTGGGAAGACCCAGTACTTC.

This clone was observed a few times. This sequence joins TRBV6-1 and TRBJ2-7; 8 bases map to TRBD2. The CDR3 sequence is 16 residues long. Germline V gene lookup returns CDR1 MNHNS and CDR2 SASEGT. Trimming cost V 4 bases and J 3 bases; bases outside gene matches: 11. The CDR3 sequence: CASSGYSGTRIYEQYF. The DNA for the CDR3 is TGTGCCAGCAGTGGCTACTCCGGGACTAGGATCTACGAGCAGTACTTC.

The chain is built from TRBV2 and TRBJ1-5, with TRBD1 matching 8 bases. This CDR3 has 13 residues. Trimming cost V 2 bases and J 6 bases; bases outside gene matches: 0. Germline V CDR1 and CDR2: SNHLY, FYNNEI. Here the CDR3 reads CASSETGGQPQHF. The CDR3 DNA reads TGTGCCAGCAGTGAAACAGGGGGTCAGCCCCAGCATTTT.

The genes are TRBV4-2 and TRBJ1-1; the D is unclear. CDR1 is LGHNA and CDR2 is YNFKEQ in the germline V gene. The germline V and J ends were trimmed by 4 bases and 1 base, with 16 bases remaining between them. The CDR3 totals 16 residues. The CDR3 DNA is TGTGCCAGCAGCCTAGAGGATTGGGTTGGGAACACTGAAGCTTTCTTT. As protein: CASSLEDWVGNTEAFF.

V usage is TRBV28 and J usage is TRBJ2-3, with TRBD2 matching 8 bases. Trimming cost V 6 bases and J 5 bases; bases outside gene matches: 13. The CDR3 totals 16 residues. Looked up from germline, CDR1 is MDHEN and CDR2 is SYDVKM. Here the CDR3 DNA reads TGTGCCAGCAGCACACGGGGGGGACGGATAGGAGATACGCAGTATTTT. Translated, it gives CASSTRGGRIGDTQYF.

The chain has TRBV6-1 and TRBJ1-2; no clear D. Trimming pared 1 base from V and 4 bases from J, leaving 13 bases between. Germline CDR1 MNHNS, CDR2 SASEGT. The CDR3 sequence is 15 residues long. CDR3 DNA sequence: TGTGCCAGCAGTGAAGGGGCCCCGGTGGCCTATGGCTACACCTTC. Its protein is CASSEGAPVAYGYTF.

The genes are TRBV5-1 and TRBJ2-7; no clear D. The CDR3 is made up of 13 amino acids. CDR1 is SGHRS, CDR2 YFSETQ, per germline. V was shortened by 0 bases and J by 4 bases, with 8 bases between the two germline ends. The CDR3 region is CASSLGSSYEQYF. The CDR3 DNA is TGCGCCAGCAGCTTGGGCTCTTCTTACGAGCAGTACTTC.

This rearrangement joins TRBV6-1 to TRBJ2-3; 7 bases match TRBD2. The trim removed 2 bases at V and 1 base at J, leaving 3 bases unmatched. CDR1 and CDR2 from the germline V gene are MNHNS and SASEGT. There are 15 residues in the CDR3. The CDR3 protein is CASSEWLAGTDTQYF. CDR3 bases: TGTGCCAGCAGTGAATGGCTAGCGGGCACAGATACGCAGTATTTT.

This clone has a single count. CDR3 sequence reads: CASSYAGHSSYEQYF. CDR3 DNA sequence: TGTGCCAGCAGTTACGCGGGACACAGCTCCTACGAGCAGTACTTC. The V and J genes are TRBV6-6 and TRBJ2-7; D may correspond to TRBD1 or TRBD2 (6 bases each). V was shortened by 2 bases and J by 0 bases, with 11 bases between the two germline ends. The CDR3 is made up of 15 amino acids. Germline loops: CDR1 MNHNY, CDR2 SVGAGI (reference sequence).

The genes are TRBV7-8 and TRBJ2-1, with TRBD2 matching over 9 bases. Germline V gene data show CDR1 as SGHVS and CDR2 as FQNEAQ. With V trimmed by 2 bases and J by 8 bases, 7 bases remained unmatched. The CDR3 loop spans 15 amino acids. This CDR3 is CASSLSASGIDEQFF. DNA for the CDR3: TGTGCCAGCAGCTTATCGGCTAGCGGGATAGATGAGCAGTTCTTC.

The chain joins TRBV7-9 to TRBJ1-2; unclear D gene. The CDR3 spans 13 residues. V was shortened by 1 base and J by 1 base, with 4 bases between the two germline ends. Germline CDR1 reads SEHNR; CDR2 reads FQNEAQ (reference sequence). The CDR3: CASSLGGNYGYTF. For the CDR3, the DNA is TGTGCCAGCAGCTTAGGCGGTAACTATGGCTACACCTTC.

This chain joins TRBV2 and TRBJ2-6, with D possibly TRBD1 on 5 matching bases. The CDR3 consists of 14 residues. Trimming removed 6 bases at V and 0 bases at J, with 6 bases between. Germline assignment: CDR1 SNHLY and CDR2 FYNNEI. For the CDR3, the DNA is TGTGCCAGCAGGACAGACTCTGGGGCCAACGTCCTGACTTTC. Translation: CASRTDSGANVLTF.

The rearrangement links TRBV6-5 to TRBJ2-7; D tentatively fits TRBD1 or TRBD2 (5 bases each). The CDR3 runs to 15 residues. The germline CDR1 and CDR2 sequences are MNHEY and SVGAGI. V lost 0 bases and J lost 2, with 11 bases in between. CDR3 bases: TGTGCCAGCAGTTACTCCACCGTGGGGGCCTACGAGCAGTACTTC. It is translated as CASSYSTVGAYEQYF.

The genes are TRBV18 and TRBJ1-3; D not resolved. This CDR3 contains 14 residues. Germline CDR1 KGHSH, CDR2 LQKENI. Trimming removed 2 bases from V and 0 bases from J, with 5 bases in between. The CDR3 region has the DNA TGTGCCAGCTCACCAGATCGCTCTGGAAACACCATATATTTT. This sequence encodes CASSPDRSGNTIYF.

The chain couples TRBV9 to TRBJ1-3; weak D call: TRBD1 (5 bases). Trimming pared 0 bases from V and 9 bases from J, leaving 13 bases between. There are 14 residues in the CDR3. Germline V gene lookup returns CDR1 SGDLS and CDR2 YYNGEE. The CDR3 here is CASSVESAGSTIYF. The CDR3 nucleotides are TGTGCCAGCAGCGTAGAGAGCGCAGGGAGCACCATATATTTT.

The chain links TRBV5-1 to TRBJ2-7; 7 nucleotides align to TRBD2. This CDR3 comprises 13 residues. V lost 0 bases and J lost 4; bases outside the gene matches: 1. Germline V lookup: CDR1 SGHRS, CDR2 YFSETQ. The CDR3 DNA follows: TGCGCCAGCAGCTTGGACGGGAGGTACGAGCAGTACTTC. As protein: CASSLDGRYEQYF.

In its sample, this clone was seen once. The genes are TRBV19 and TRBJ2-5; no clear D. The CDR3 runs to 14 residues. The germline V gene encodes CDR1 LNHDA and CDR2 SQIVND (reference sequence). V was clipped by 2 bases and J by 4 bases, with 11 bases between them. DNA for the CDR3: TGTGCCAGTAGTATATCAGGCCCCCCAGAGACCCAGTACTTC. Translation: CASSISGPPETQYF.

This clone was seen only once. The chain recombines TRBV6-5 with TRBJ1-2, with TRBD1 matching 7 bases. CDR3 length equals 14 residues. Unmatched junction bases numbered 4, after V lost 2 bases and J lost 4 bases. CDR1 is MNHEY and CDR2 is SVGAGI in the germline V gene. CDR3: CASSYGTGAYGYTF. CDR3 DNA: TGTGCCAGCAGTTACGGCACAGGGGCCTATGGCTACACCTTC.